This section outlines one T cell receptor beta chain sequence together with its context. This sample is drawn from a study of blood T cell repertoires in COVID-19. Participants were aged 18 to 89 years, lived in around 22 US areas, and enrolled virtually. Researchers sorted participants into cohorts using their self-reported clinical history. Assay: immunoSEQ multiplex PCR; the TCRdb copy retains only in-frame clones and omits some. The sample has some 150,000 clones, approximately 84% seen once. CDR3 size: 18 residues. Germline V lookup: CDR1 SEHNR, CDR2 FQNEAQ (reference sequence). Trimming shortened V by 2 bases and J by 0 bases, and 17 bases separated the two germline ends.

The chain joins TRBV7-9 to TRBJ1-3; D not resolved. The sample comprised PBMCs or T cells enriched from blood (not recorded which). The sequence was collected from a human donor with acute COVID-19. The donor label of this sample is uncertain. The CDR3 reads CASSLTPVRSYSGNTIYF. DNA of the CDR3: TGTGCCAGCAGCTTAACCCCAGTGAGGTCCTACTCTGGAAACACCATATATTTT.